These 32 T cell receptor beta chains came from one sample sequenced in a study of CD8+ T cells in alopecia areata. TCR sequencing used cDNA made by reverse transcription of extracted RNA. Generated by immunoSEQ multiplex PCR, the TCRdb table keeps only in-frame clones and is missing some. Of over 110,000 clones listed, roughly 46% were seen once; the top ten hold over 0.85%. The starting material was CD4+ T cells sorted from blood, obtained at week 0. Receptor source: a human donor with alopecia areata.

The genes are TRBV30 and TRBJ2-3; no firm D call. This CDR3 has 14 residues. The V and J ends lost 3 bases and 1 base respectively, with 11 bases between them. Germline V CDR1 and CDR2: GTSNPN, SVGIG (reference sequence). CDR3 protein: CAWRTPHGTDTQYF. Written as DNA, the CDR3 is TGTGCCTGGAGGACTCCACATGGCACAGATACGCAGTATTTT.

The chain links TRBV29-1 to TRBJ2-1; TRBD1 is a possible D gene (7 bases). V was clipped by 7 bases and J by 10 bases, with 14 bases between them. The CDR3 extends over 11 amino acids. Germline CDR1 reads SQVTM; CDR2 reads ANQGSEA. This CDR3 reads CSGGGGWEQFF. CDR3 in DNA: TGCAGCGGCGGAGGGGGCTGGGAGCAGTTCTTC.

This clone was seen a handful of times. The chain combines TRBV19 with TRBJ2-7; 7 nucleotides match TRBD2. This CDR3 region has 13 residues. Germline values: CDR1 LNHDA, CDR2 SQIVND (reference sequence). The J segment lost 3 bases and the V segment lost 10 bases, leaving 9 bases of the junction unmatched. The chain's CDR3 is CATRIAGRYEQYF. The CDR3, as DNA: TGTGCCACTCGAATAGCGGGCCGCTACGAGCAGTACTTC.

The CDR3 region is CAWSGGTELRPQHF. CDR3 nucleotides: TGTGCCTGGAGTGGAGGGACAGAACTGCGGCCCCAGCATTTT. The chain joins TRBV30 to TRBJ1-5, with TRBD1 matching over 7 bases. V lost 1 base to trimming and J lost 9 bases; unmatched junction nucleotides: 9. Germline loops: CDR1 GTSNPN, CDR2 SVGIG (reference sequence). The CDR3 covers 14 residues.

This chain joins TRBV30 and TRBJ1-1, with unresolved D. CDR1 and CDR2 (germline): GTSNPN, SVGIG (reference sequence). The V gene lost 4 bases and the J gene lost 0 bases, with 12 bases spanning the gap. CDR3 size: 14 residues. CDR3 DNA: TGTGCCTGGATCCCGACGGACTTGAACACTGAAGCTTTCTTT. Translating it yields CAWIPTDLNTEAFF.

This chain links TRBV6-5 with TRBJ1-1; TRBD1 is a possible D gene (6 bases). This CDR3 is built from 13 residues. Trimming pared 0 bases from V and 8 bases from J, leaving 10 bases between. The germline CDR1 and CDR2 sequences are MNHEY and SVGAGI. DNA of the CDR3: TGTGCCAGCAGTTACTCGAGGGGGACAGAAGCTTTCTTT. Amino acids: CASSYSRGTEAFF.

As DNA, the CDR3 is TGCGCCAGCAGCTTGGACCCCATCTCTGGAAACACCATATATTTT. Residues: CASSLDPISGNTIYF. V gene TRBV5-1 combines with J gene TRBJ1-3; no clear D. CDR3 length: 15 residues. CDR1 SGHRS and CDR2 YFSETQ come from the germline V gene. V lost 0 bases, J lost 0 bases, and 7 bases lay in between.

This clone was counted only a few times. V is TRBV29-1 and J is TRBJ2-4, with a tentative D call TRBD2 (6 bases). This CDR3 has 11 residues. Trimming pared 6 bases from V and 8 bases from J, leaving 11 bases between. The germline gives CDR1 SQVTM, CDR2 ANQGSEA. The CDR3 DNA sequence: TGCAGCGTCGGAGGGTCGGACATTCAGTACTTC. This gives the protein CSVGGSDIQYF.

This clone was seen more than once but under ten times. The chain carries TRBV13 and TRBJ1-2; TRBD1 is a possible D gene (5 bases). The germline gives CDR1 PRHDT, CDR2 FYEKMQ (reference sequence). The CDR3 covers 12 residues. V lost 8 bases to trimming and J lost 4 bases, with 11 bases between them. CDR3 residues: CASGDSSYGYTF. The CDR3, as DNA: TGTGCCAGCGGAGACAGCTCCTATGGCTACACCTTC.

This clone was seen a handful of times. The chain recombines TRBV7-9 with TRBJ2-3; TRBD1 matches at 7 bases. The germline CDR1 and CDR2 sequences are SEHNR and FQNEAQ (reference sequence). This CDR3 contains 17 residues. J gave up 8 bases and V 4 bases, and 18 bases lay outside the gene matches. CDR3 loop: CASSSPLGGENLGTQYF. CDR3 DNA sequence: TGTGCCAGCAGCTCACCTTTAGGGGGCGAAAATCTTGGTACGCAGTATTTT.

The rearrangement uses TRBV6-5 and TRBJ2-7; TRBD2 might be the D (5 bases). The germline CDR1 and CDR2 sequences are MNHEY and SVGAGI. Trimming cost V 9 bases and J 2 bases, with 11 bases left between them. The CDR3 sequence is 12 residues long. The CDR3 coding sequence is TGTGCCAGTGGAGAGGGAACCTACGAGCAGTACTTC. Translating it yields CASGEGTYEQYF.

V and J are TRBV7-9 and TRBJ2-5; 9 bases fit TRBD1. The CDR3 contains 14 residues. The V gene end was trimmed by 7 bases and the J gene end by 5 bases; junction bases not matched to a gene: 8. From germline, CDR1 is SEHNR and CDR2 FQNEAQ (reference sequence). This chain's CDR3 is CASITTGGTETQYF. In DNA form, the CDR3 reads TGTGCCAGCATCACGACAGGGGGTACGGAGACCCAGTACTTC. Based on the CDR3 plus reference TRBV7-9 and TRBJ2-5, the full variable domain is DTGVSQNPRHKITKRGQNVTFRCDPISEHNRLYWYRQTLGQGPEFLTYFQNEAQLEKSRLLSDRFSAERPKGSFSTLEIQRTEQGDSAMYLCASITTGGTETQYFGPGTRLLVL.

CDR3 sequence: CASSLDRGRHGYTF. CDR3 DNA sequence: TGTGCCAGCAGCCTCGACAGGGGGCGCCATGGCTACACCTTC. The chain recombines TRBV7-2 with TRBJ1-2, with 10 bases matching TRBD1. Losses at the gene ends were 5 bases for V and 6 bases for J; bases not matched to a gene: 6. Germline values: CDR1 SGHTA, CDR2 FQGNSA. CDR3 length: 14 amino acids.

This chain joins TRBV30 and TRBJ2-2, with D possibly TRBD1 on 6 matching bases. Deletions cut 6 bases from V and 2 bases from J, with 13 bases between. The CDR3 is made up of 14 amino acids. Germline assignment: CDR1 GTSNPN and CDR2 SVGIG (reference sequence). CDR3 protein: CACYRDTNTGELFF. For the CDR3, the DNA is TGTGCCTGCTACAGGGATACAAACACCGGGGAGCTGTTTTTT.

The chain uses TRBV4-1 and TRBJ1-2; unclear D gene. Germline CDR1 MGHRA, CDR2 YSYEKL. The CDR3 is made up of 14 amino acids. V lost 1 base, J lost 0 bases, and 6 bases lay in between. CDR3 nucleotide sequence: TGCGCCAGCAGCCAAGGTACCGCTAACTATGGCTACACCTTC. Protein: CASSQGTANYGYTF.

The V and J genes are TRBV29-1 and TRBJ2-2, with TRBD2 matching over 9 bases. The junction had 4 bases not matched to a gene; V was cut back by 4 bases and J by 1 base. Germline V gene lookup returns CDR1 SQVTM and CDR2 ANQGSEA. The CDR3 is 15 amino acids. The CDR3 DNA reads TGCAGCGTTGGGACTAGCGTGAAGAACACCGGGGAGCTGTTTTTT. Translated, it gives CSVGTSVKNTGELFF.

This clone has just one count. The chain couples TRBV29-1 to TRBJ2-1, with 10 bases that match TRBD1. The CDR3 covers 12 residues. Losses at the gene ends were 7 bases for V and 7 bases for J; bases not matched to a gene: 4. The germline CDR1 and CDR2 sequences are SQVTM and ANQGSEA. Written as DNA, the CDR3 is TGCAGCGCCGACAGGGGGCGGAATGAGCAGTTCTTC. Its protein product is CSADRGRNEQFF.

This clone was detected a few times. CDR3 bases: TGTGCCAGCAGCTTAGGCTCAGGGGGGCTGGGGAGGTTCTTC. Translating gives CASSLGSGGLGRFF. The chain combines TRBV11-2 with TRBJ2-1; perhaps TRBD1 as D (7 bases). Germline CDR1 SGHAT, CDR2 FQNNGV. The CDR3 sequence is 14 residues long. Trimming pared 1 base from V and 15 bases from J, leaving 19 bases between.

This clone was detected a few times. Here the CDR3 reads CSVDVTGTGELFF. The CDR3 region has the DNA TGCAGCGTTGATGTAACTGGCACCGGGGAGCTGTTTTTT. The rearrangement uses TRBV29-1 and TRBJ2-2; D ambiguous. Trimming left V 3 bases short and J 4 bases short, with 9 bases between. The CDR3 is 13 amino acids. The germline V gene encodes CDR1 SQVTM and CDR2 ANQGSEA.

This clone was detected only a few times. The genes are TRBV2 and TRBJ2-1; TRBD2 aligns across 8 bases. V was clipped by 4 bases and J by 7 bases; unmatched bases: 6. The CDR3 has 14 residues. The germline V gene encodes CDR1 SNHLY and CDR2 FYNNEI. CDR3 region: CASSGVAGRNEQFF. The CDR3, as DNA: TGTGCCAGCAGTGGAGTAGCGGGAAGGAATGAGCAGTTCTTC.

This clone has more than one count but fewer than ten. The CDR3 reads CASSQEPTGTSGYNEQFF. CDR3 coding DNA: TGTGCCAGCAGCCAAGAACCAACCGGGACTAGCGGTTACAATGAGCAGTTCTTC. The gene calls are TRBV4-2 and TRBJ2-1, with TRBD2 matching 11 bases. V was clipped by 0 bases and J by 4 bases; unmatched bases: 8. Germline V gene lookup returns CDR1 LGHNA and CDR2 YNFKEQ. The CDR3 runs to 18 residues.

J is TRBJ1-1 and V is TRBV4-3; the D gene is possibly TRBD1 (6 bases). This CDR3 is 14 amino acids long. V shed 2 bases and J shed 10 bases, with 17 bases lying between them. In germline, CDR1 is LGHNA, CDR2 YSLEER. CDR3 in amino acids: CASSQSNRDTGAFF. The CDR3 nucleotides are TGCGCCAGCAGCCAATCCAACAGGGATACGGGAGCTTTCTTT.

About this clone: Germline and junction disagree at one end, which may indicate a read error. The CDR3 is CASQVGVF. The CDR3 DNA sequence: TGTGCCAGCCAGGTGGGGGTCTTT. This chain connects TRBV11-2 to TRBJ1-1, with D possibly TRBD1 on 5 matching bases. Per germline, CDR1 SGHAT and CDR2 FQNNGV. The CDR3 runs to 8 residues.

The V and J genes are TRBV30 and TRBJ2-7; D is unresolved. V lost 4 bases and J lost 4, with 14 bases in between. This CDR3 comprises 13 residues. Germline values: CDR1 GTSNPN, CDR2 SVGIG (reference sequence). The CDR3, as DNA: TGTGCCTGGAATCCGTCACGATCTTACGAGCAGTACTTC. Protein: CAWNPSRSYEQYF.

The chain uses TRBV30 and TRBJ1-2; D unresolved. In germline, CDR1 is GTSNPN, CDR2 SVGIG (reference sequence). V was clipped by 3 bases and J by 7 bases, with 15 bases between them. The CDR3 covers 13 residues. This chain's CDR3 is CAWSQLEESGYTF. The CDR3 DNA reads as TGTGCCTGGAGCCAGTTGGAGGAGAGTGGCTACACCTTC.

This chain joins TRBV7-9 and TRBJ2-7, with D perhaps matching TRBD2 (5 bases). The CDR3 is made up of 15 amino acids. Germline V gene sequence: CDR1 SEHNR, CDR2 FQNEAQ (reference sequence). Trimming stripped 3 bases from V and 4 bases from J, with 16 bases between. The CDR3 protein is CASSFRSNRGYEQYF. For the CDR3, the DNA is TGTGCCAGCAGCTTCCGCTCAAATAGAGGGTACGAGCAGTACTTC.

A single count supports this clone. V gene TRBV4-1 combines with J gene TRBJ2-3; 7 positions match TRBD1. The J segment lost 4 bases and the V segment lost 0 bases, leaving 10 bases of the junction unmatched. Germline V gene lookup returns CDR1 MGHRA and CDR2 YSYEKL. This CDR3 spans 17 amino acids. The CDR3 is CASSQEPGQAGPDTQYF. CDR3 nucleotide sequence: TGCGCCAGCAGCCAAGAACCAGGACAGGCTGGCCCAGATACGCAGTATTTT.

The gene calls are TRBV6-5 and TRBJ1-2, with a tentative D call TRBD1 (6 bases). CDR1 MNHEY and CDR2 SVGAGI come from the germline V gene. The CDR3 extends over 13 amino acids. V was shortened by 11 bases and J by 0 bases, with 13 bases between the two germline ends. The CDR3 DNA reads TGTGCCGGTTGGGGGGGCGCTAACTATGGCTACACCTTC. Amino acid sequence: CAGWGGANYGYTF.

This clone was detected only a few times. The CDR3 region has the DNA TGCGCCAGCAGCCAAGATGAGCGGGGTAGCGGCTACACCTTC. Protein: CASSQDERGSGYTF. V usage is TRBV4-1 and J usage is TRBJ1-2; D is undetermined. Trimming took 0 bases from V and 8 from J, leaving 13 bases between them. The germline gives CDR1 MGHRA, CDR2 YSYEKL. The CDR3 covers 14 residues.

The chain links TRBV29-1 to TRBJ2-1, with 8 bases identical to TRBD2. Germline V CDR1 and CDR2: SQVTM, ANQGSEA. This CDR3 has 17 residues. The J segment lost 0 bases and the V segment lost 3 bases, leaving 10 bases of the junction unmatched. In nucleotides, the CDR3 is TGCAGCGTTGATGGTGCGGGGGGAGGGGGCTCCTACAATGAGCAGTTCTTC. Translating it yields CSVDGAGGGGSYNEQFF.

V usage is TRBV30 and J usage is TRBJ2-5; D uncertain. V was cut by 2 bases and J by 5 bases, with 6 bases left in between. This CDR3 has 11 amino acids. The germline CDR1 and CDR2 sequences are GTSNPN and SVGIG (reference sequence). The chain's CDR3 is CAWSPAETQYF. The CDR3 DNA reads TGTGCCTGGAGTCCCGCTGAGACCCAGTACTTC.

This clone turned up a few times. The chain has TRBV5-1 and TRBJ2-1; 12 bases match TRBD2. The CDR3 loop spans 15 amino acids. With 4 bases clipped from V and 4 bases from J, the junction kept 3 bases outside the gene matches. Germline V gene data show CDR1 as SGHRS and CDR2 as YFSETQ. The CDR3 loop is CASSTGLAGYNEQFF. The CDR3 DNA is TGCGCCAGCAGCACTGGACTAGCGGGGTACAATGAGCAGTTCTTC.